This entry lists 21 T cell receptor beta chains sequenced from one sample in a study of brain T cells in children with intractable seizures. Sequencing was performed with immunoSEQ multiplex PCR; in TCRdb, only in-frame clones are kept and a portion is missing. The sample holds about 350,000 clones; 93% are singletons and the top ten take roughly 5.7%. Documented time point: blood from clinic visit 5 months post-surgery; TSC patient then seizure free. Source: peripheral blood, taken more than 4 months after surgery. The receptor set was obtained from a boy under two years old with tuberous sclerosis and intractable seizures.

The V and J genes are TRBV27 and TRBJ2-1; 9 bases line up with TRBD1. V shed 6 bases and J 6 bases; nucleotides not matched to a gene: 6. The CDR3 runs 14 residues. Germline-derived CDR1 and CDR2 are MNHEY and SMNVEV (reference sequence). CDR3 nucleotide sequence: TGTGCCAGCAGCGGCCAGGACAGGGGCAATGAGCAGTTCTTC. Amino acids: CASSGQDRGNEQFF.

The J gene is TRBJ1-5, the V gene TRBV29-1; 9 positions match TRBD1. Germline CDR1 reads SQVTM; CDR2 reads ANQGSEA. V lost 4 bases and J lost 5; bases outside the gene matches: 3. The CDR3 has 13 residues. CDR3 DNA: TGCAGCGTTGGACGGGACAGGGATCAGCCCCAGCATTTT. Translation gives CSVGRDRDQPQHF.

The rearrangement links TRBV7-9 to TRBJ2-4; TRBD1 aligns across 7 bases. The CDR3 has 17 amino acids. CDR1 SEHNR and CDR2 FQNEAQ come from the germline V gene (reference sequence). Trimming removed 2 bases from V and 4 bases from J; junction bases left unmatched: 11. CDR3 region: CASSLSLRGTVKNIQYF. The CDR3 bases are TGTGCCAGCAGCTTAAGTCTCAGGGGGACAGTAAAAAACATTCAGTACTTC.

The chain has TRBV6-5 and TRBJ1-6, with unresolved D. Trimming cost V 7 bases and J 7 bases, with 11 bases left between them. The CDR3 contains 13 residues. CDR1 MNHEY and CDR2 SVGAGI come from the germline V gene. The CDR3 reads CASTHKLNSPLHF. The CDR3 DNA is TGTGCCAGCACCCATAAACTAAATTCACCCCTCCACTTT.

The J gene is TRBJ2-4, the V gene TRBV6-1; 7 bases are a match to TRBD2. The germline V gene has CDR1 MNHNS and CDR2 SASEGT. The CDR3 extends over 15 amino acids. V lost 3 bases, J lost 6 bases, and 8 bases stayed unmatched. CDR3 region: CASSDFGGLVNIQYF. The DNA of the CDR3 is TGTGCCAGCAGTGATTTCGGGGGGTTAGTAAACATTCAGTACTTC.

The V and J genes are TRBV3-1 (or the pseudogene TRBV3-2) and TRBJ1-3, with no clear D. Trimming took 8 bases from V and 6 from J, leaving 8 bases between them. Germline values: CDR1 LGHDT, CDR2 YNNKEL (reference sequence). There are 11 residues in the CDR3. Here the CDR3 reads CASRVSNTIYF. The CDR3 region has the DNA TGTGCCAGCCGCGTCTCAAACACCATATATTTT.

The chain couples TRBV10-2 to TRBJ2-1; no definite D call. The V gene's germline CDR1 is WSHSY and CDR2 SAAADI. This CDR3 spans 12 amino acids. V lost 2 bases and J 6 bases, leaving 5 bases between the germline ends. The CDR3 DNA reads TGCGCCAGCAGTGAGGGGGTCAATGAGCAGTTCTTC. Protein: CASSEGVNEQFF.

The chain recombines TRBV11-1 with TRBJ2-7, with D perhaps TRBD1 (6 bases). The CDR3 extends over 15 amino acids. V gave up 5 bases and J gave up 1 base, with 15 bases separating them. Germline lookup yields CDR1 SGHAT and CDR2 FQDESV (reference sequence). CDR3 coding DNA: TGTGCCAGCAGCCCTGAGCTGAGGGGGTCCTACGAGCAGTACTTC. Translation: CASSPELRGSYEQYF.

CDR3 sequence (DNA): TGTGCCAGTAGGAGAGGCGGGGGGCAAGAGACCCAGTACTTC. Translation: CASRRGGGQETQYF. The rearrangement links TRBV19 to TRBJ2-5; 8 bases align to TRBD2. The CDR3 has 14 amino acids. Germline V gene sequence: CDR1 LNHDA, CDR2 SQIVND (reference sequence). Losses at the gene ends were 6 bases for V and 2 bases for J; bases not matched to a gene: 5.

The chain is built from TRBV19 and TRBJ2-3; D unresolved. V was cut by 5 bases and J by 3 bases, with 15 bases left in between. Germline lookup yields CDR1 LNHDA and CDR2 SQIVND (reference sequence). The CDR3 length is 15 residues. CDR3 in DNA: TGTGCCAGTAGTGAGACCCAAGGGCGAACAGATACGCAGTATTTT. It encodes CASSETQGRTDTQYF.

This clone has a handful of counts. This chain uses TRBV13 with TRBJ1-2; 8 nucleotides align to TRBD1. With 3 bases clipped from V and 10 bases from J, the junction kept 16 bases outside the gene matches. This CDR3 has 16 amino acids. Germline CDR1 PRHDT, CDR2 FYEKMQ (reference sequence). The CDR3 DNA reads TGTGCCAGCAGCTTCTTGCCGAAGGGACAGGCCGGGTCCTACACCTTC. Protein sequence: CASSFLPKGQAGSYTF.

V is TRBV19 and J is TRBJ1-5; D call uncertain. In germline, CDR1 is LNHDA, CDR2 SQIVND (reference sequence). CDR3 length: 15 residues. Trimming stripped 3 bases from V and 3 bases from J, with 12 bases between. Written as DNA, the CDR3 is TGTGCCAGTAGTATTGTCGTCAGGCACAATCAGCCCCAGCATTTT. Translation: CASSIVVRHNQPQHF.

The J gene is TRBJ1-2, the V gene TRBV30; D may be TRBD1 (6 bases). This CDR3 region has 13 residues. Germline V gene data show CDR1 as GTSNPN and CDR2 as SVGIG (reference sequence). V gave up 2 bases and J gave up 11 bases, with 18 bases separating them. DNA for the CDR3: TGTGCCTGGAGTCTTGGGGGGCGAGTCAGATACACCTTC. Its protein product is CAWSLGGRVRYTF.

This clone was recorded only once. J is TRBJ2-3 and V is TRBV4-1, with unresolved D. The germline gives CDR1 MGHRA, CDR2 YSYEKL. V lost 2 bases and J 4 bases, leaving 13 bases between the germline ends. There are 15 residues in the CDR3. In DNA form, the CDR3 reads TGCGCCAGCAGCCAAATAGCTTTTGTCGCAGATACGCAGTATTTT. It encodes CASSQIAFVADTQYF.

The V gene is TRBV24-1, the J gene TRBJ2-3; possibly TRBD2 for D (6 bases). This CDR3 is built from 13 residues. Between the trimmed V and J ends, which lost 7 bases and 4 bases, there was a span of 11 bases. Germline lookup yields CDR1 KGHDR and CDR2 SFDVKD. The CDR3 region is CATSRDFPDTQYF. CDR3 nucleotides: TGTGCCACCAGCCGGGACTTTCCAGATACGCAGTATTTT.

Only one count was recorded for this clone. The chain carries TRBV18 and TRBJ2-5, with 9 bases fitting TRBD2. The CDR3 runs 17 residues. Losses at the gene ends were 2 bases for V and 0 bases for J; bases not matched to a gene: 7. CDR1 is KGHSH, CDR2 LQKENI, per germline. This CDR3 is CASSPALAGSYQETQYF. For the CDR3, the DNA is TGTGCCAGCTCACCAGCCCTAGCGGGGTCCTACCAAGAGACCCAGTACTTC. Looking up the rest from reference TRBV18 and TRBJ2-5 gives the full variable domain: NAGVMQNPRHLVRRRGQEARLRCSPMKGHSHVYWYRQLPEEGLKFMVYLQKENIIDESGMPKERFSAEFPKEGPSILRIQQVVRGDSAAYFCASSPALAGSYQETQYFGPGTRLLVL.

The chain employs TRBV5-6 and TRBJ2-7; the match to TRBD2 covers 8 bases. CDR1 is SGHDT, CDR2 YYEEEE, per germline. After removal of 4 bases from V and 6 bases from J, the junction contained 12 bases not matched to a gene. This CDR3 spans 15 amino acids. CDR3 protein: CASSGGTRWGGEQYF. The DNA for the CDR3 is TGTGCCAGCAGCGGGGGGACTAGATGGGGAGGCGAGCAGTACTTC.

The count of this clone is one. The rearrangement links TRBV7-9 to TRBJ2-3; 8 bases align to TRBD2. Per germline, CDR1 SEHNR and CDR2 FQNEAQ (reference sequence). Germline trimming cut 1 base from V and 0 bases from J; bases unmatched to any gene: 3. CDR3 size: 16 residues. CDR3 in DNA: TGTGCCAGCAGCTTAGGTAGCGGGACTAGCACAGATACGCAGTATTTT. Translation gives CASSLGSGTSTDTQYF.

The V and J genes are TRBV4-2 and TRBJ2-1; D remains ambiguous. V was shortened by 1 base and J by 5 bases, with 6 bases between the two germline ends. In germline, CDR1 is LGHNA, CDR2 YNFKEQ. This CDR3 has 13 residues. CDR3: CASSQVRHNEQFF. The CDR3 DNA reads as TGTGCCAGCAGCCAAGTTCGACACAATGAGCAGTTCTTC.

V is TRBV5-1 and J is TRBJ2-7; 10 nucleotides match TRBD1. The CDR3 loop spans 14 amino acids. V shed 0 bases and J 3 bases; nucleotides not matched to a gene: 0. CDR1 is SGHRS and CDR2 is YFSETQ in the germline V gene. The CDR3 loop reads CASSLGDRGYEQYF. The CDR3 bases are TGCGCCAGCAGCTTGGGGGACAGGGGCTACGAGCAGTACTTC.

The chain has TRBV27 and TRBJ2-3; 8 bases fit TRBD1. Trimming cost V 7 bases and J 0 bases; bases outside gene matches: 9. There are 16 residues in the CDR3. Germline V gene sequence: CDR1 MNHEY, CDR2 SMNVEV (reference sequence). The CDR3 is CASTDLGTGSTDTQYF. CDR3 DNA sequence: TGTGCCAGCACCGACCTTGGGACAGGCAGCACAGATACGCAGTATTTT.